The 30 T cell receptor beta chains below were found in one sample sequenced in a study of regulatory T cells in long-lasting Graves disease (dated by TCRdb to the early 2020s). Sample time point, as interpreted from the label and publication: newly diagnosed GD, antithyroid drugs for less than 3 months. For both TCR sequencing and RNA sequencing, RNA was extracted from PBMCs using TRIzol. The protocol used for the library was multiplex PCR. This sample was sequenced with an Illumina HiSeq 4000. iRepertoire HTBI primers and Arm-PCR amplification of CDR3 regions were used to construct TCR beta libraries. The public sequencing data were trimmed at Q25 with fastp and processed into clonotypes with MiXCR by TCRdb, which kept only in-frame beta chains. For every CDR3 protein sequence, its rows merge into one entry that carries the most common genes and DNA. The sample profile shows approximately 460,000 distinct CDR3 sequences; about a sixth of them were found once. The top ten clones comprise around 10% of the sample.

The data were also submitted as part of a second study, on T cells in Graves' hyperthyroidism and ophthalmopathy.

The sequencing used peripheral blood mononuclear cells (PBMCs), collected at new diagnosis, from a patient treated with antithyroid drugs. Receptor source: a woman aged 25 to 45 with Graves disease. Donor details come from another sample of the same person, matched by shared clones.

This clonotype was seen ten or more times. The CDR3 DNA sequence: TGTGCCAGCAGTTACGGGAGGGCAACCGGGGCCTACGAGCAGTACTTC. Protein sequence: CASSYGRATGAYEQYF. The rearrangement uses TRBV6-5 and TRBJ2-7, with 7 bases lining up with TRBD2. CDR3 length: 16 residues. V shed 2 bases, J shed 2 bases, and the junction held 9 bases outside the gene matches. Germline-derived CDR1 and CDR2 are MNHEY and SVGAGI.

This clonotype was recorded at least ten times. The chain links TRBV18 to TRBJ2-3, with 8 bases fitting TRBD1. The ends lost 6 bases at V and 5 bases at J; junction bases unmatched: 10. This CDR3 has 15 residues. Per germline, CDR1 KGHSH and CDR2 LQKENI. CDR3 bases: TGTGCCAGCTCCATCATGCAGGGGGCGCAAGATACGCAGTATTTT. It codes for CASSIMQGAQDTQYF.

The chain uses TRBV7-2 and TRBJ2-1; D might be TRBD1 (6 bases). V was cut by 1 base and J by 5 bases, with 21 bases left in between. The CDR3 runs to 18 residues. Germline V lookup: CDR1 SGHTA, CDR2 FQGNSA. CDR3 nucleotide sequence: TGTGCCAGCAGCTTAGGACCCGAAACAGGGTTCAGGAACAATGAGCAGTTCTTC. This sequence encodes CASSLGPETGFRNNEQFF.

The table lists this clonotype with many counts. This sequence joins TRBV5-1 and TRBJ1-6; the D is unclear. The CDR3 has 14 residues. Germline CDR1 reads SGHRS; CDR2 reads YFSETQ. The V gene lost 0 bases and the J gene lost 7 bases, with 8 bases spanning the gap. The CDR3 nucleotides are TGCGCCAGCAGCTTGGTGGCCGAGAATTCACCCCTCCACTTT. This encodes CASSLVAENSPLHF. The full variable domain, rest sourced from reference TRBV5-1 and TRBJ1-6, is KAGVTQTPRYLIKTRGQQVTLSCSPISGHRSVSWYQQTPGQGLQFLFEYFSETQRNKGNFPGRFSGRQFSNSRSEMNVSTLELGDSALYLCASSLVAENSPLHFGNGTRLTVT.

The chain uses TRBV5-1 and TRBJ1-2; a weak D match, TRBD1 (6 bases). V was trimmed by 3 bases and J by 0 bases, leaving 12 bases between them. Germline V gives CDR1 SGHRS, CDR2 YFSETQ. The CDR3 consists of 15 residues. This CDR3 is CASSSRTAANYGYTF. CDR3 nucleotides: TGCGCCAGCAGCTCACGGACAGCTGCTAACTATGGCTACACCTTC.

This clonotype occurred a few times. V is TRBV29-1 and J is TRBJ1-2, with 9 bases that match TRBD1. V was clipped by 4 bases and J by 5 bases; unmatched bases: 5. Germline-derived CDR1 and CDR2 are SQVTM and ANQGSEA. CDR3 length: 13 amino acids. The CDR3 DNA reads as TGCAGCGTTGCTGAGGGACAGGGATATGGCTACACCTTC. Protein sequence: CSVAEGQGYGYTF.

About this clonotype: A read error is possible here, since a much larger clone lies one base away. The chain combines TRBV5-1 with TRBJ2-1; the D gene is possibly TRBD2 (6 bases). The V end lost 6 bases, the J end lost 0 bases, and 13 bases lay between the germline ends. In germline, CDR1 is SGHRS, CDR2 YFSETQ. The length of the CDR3 is 15 residues. The CDR3 nucleotides read TGCGCCAGCAACCCGGGGGTCAACTCCTACAATGAGCAGTTCTTC. Encoded protein: CASNPGVNSYNEQFF.

This clonotype was observed many times. The V and J genes are TRBV6-2 or TRBV6-3 and TRBJ1-6; the D is unclear. V dropped 5 bases and J dropped 10 bases, with 15 bases sitting between them. Germline V gene lookup returns CDR1 MNHEY and CDR2 SVGEGT. This CDR3 is 14 amino acids long. The CDR3 DNA reads TGTGCCAGCAGTCCTTACCGTCTCGAGTCACCCCTCCACTTT. This encodes CASSPYRLESPLHF.

With respect to this clonotype: A much more abundant neighbour one base away suggests this may be a read error. The chain links TRBV30 to TRBJ2-7; tentative D call: TRBD1 (6 bases). This CDR3 comprises 11 residues. V lost 5 bases to trimming and J lost 7 bases, with 12 bases between them. Germline assignment: CDR1 GTSNPN and CDR2 SVGIG (reference sequence). CDR3 nucleotides: TGTGCCTGGGGTCCAGGGGCTGAGCAGTACTTC. The encoded protein is CAWGPGAEQYF.

This chain joins TRBV9 and TRBJ2-2; 8 bases map to TRBD2. CDR1 and CDR2 from the germline V gene are SGDLS and YYNGEE. J was trimmed by 6 bases and V by 1 base; bases with no gene match: 5. This CDR3 is built from 15 residues. CDR3 coding DNA: TGTGCCAGCAGCGTACGGGCGGGAGGTTCCGGGGAGCTGTTTTTT. Protein: CASSVRAGGSGELFF.

In its sample, this clonotype was seen many times. The chain has TRBV3-1 and TRBJ2-5, with 11 bases that match TRBD2. This CDR3 has 15 residues. Germline V CDR1 and CDR2: LGHDT, YNNKEL (reference sequence). V lost 7 bases to trimming and J lost 3 bases; unmatched junction nucleotides: 7. CDR3 DNA: TGTGCCAGCATCTCGACTAGCGGGAATGAAGAGACCCAGTACTTC. Its protein is CASISTSGNEETQYF.

This clonotype was found many times. The V gene is TRBV5-1, the J gene TRBJ2-2, with TRBD1 matching over 7 bases. The CDR3 runs to 16 residues. From germline, CDR1 is SGHRS and CDR2 YFSETQ. The ends lost 3 bases at V and 4 bases at J; junction bases unmatched: 9. CDR3 in DNA: TGCGCCAGCAGCTCCTTTCGACAGGGCAGCACCGGGGAGCTGTTTTTT. Amino acid sequence: CASSSFRQGSTGELFF.

There are a few counts of this clonotype. The chain employs TRBV6-5 and TRBJ2-5; TRBD2 might be the D (5 bases). The CDR3 extends over 17 amino acids. Germline V gene lookup returns CDR1 MNHEY and CDR2 SVGAGI. V was cut by 2 bases and J by 3 bases, with 19 bases left in between. CDR3: CASSYPTAGPGEETQYF. CDR3 coding DNA: TGTGCCAGCAGTTACCCCACCGCCGGGCCCGGGGAAGAGACCCAGTACTTC.

This clonotype has ten or more counts. The J gene is TRBJ2-1, the V gene TRBV20-1; 7 positions match TRBD2. Germline values: CDR1 DFQATT, CDR2 SNEGSKA (reference sequence). The junction had 11 bases not matched to a gene; V was cut back by 5 bases and J by 7 bases. The CDR3 is 14 amino acids. The CDR3 DNA sequence: TGCAGTGCTCCCTCCGCGGGAGTTCGAAATGAGCAGTTCTTC. It codes for CSAPSAGVRNEQFF.

This clonotype was detected ten times or more. The gene calls are TRBV5-1 and TRBJ2-1; D is ambiguous. Trimming left V 4 bases short and J 3 bases short, with 14 bases between. CDR3 length equals 15 residues. Germline CDR1 and CDR2: SGHRS and YFSETQ. The CDR3 nucleotides read TGCGCCAGCAGCGCTTGGGCTAGTAACTACAATGAGCAGTTCTTC. This encodes CASSAWASNYNEQFF.

As to this clonotype: This clone may be a read error of a much larger clone one base away. J is TRBJ1-1 and V is TRBV3-1; 9 bases are shared with TRBD1. Per the germline V gene, CDR1 is LGHDT and CDR2 is YNNKEL (reference sequence). V lost 3 bases and J lost 1; bases outside the gene matches: 3. CDR3 length: 15 residues. The CDR3 bases are TGTGCCAGCAGCCACATGACAGGGGGGAACACTGAAGCTTTCTTT. Residues: CASSHMTGGNTEAFF.

This clonotype was observed many times. The J gene is TRBJ2-3, the V gene TRBV11-2, with unresolved D. In germline, CDR1 is SGHAT, CDR2 FQNNGV. The CDR3 has 12 residues. Deletions cut 1 base from V and 4 bases from J, with 3 bases between. The CDR3 reads CASSLAADTQYF. CDR3 DNA: TGTGCCAGCAGCTTAGCAGCAGATACGCAGTATTTT.

The genes are TRBV29-1 and TRBJ2-7; 12 nucleotides match TRBD2. This CDR3 is built from 14 residues. Trimming at V came to 7 bases and at J to 4 bases, leaving 8 bases not matched to a gene. Germline V gives CDR1 SQVTM, CDR2 ANQGSEA. The CDR3 loop is CSAPSGRASYEQYF. DNA for the CDR3: TGCAGCGCCCCTAGCGGGAGGGCCTCGTACGAGCAGTACTTC.

The chain is built from TRBV15 and TRBJ1-5; 7 bases align to TRBD1. Germline CDR1 is LNHNV and CDR2 is YYDKDF (reference sequence). The length of the CDR3 is 16 residues. J gave up 7 bases and V 0 bases, and 9 bases lay outside the gene matches. The CDR3 loop reads CATSRENRGTSQPQHF. The CDR3 DNA reads as TGTGCCACCAGCAGAGAGAACAGGGGAACTAGCCAGCCCCAGCATTTT.

This clonotype was found many times. V gene TRBV29-1 combines with J gene TRBJ1-2; a weak D match, TRBD1 (6 bases). CDR1 is SQVTM, CDR2 ANQGSEA, per germline. This CDR3 is 13 amino acids long. The ends were cut back, 6 bases at V and 3 bases at J, with 14 bases in the middle. The CDR3 region has the DNA TGCAGCGTACGAAAGGACAGCCACTATGGCTACACCTTC. Residues: CSVRKDSHYGYTF.

This clonotype was detected a few times. One end of the junction fails to match germline, which may point to a read error. The chain employs TRBV11-2 and TRBJ1-2; 8 positions agree with TRBD1. The CDR3 covers 15 residues. CDR1 and CDR2 from the germline V gene are SGHAT and FQNNGV. The CDR3, as DNA: TGTGCCGGCAGCCCGAGACAGGGGAAGGACTATGGCTACACCTTC. Translation: CAGSPRQGKDYGYTF.

V is TRBV11-2 and J is TRBJ2-1; D perhaps matches TRBD2 (5 bases). The CDR3 sequence is 17 residues long. V gave up 1 base and J gave up 0 bases, with 13 bases separating them. The germline V gene has CDR1 SGHAT and CDR2 FQNNGV. CDR3 nucleotide sequence: TGTGCCAGCAGCTTAGGGGAGTTTAGCAGCTCCTACAATGAGCAGTTCTTC. This translates into CASSLGEFSSSYNEQFF. Supplemented by reference TRBV11-2 and TRBJ2-1, the full variable domain reads EAGVAQSPRYKIIEKRQSVAFWCNPISGHATLYWYQQILGQGPKLLIQFQNNGVVDDSQLPKDRFSAERLKGVDSTLKIQPAKLEDSAVYLCASSLGEFSSSYNEQFFGPGTRLTVL.

The chain is built from TRBV7-2 and TRBJ1-4; D gene uncertain. Germline assignment: CDR1 SGHTA and CDR2 FQGNSA. Trimming cost V 10 bases and J 3 bases, with 12 bases left between them. This CDR3 has 13 amino acids. The CDR3 is CATNDGANEKLFF. The DNA of the CDR3 is TGTGCCACCAACGACGGAGCTAATGAAAAACTGTTTTTT.

This clonotype was observed many times. This rearrangement joins TRBV29-1 to TRBJ2-7, with a tentative D call TRBD1 (8 bases). This CDR3 spans 16 amino acids. Germline CDR1 is SQVTM and CDR2 is ANQGSEA. V lost 4 bases to trimming and J lost 3 bases, with 22 bases between them. The CDR3 reads CSVVRGPSGDNYEQYF. The CDR3 nucleotides are TGCAGCGTTGTCAGGGGGCCTAGCGGAGATAACTACGAGCAGTACTTC.

This clonotype was counted at least ten times. V gene TRBV11-2 combines with J gene TRBJ2-1; tentatively, D is TRBD2 (5 bases). The CDR3 loop spans 14 amino acids. Germline V gives CDR1 SGHAT, CDR2 FQNNGV. Trimming took off 0 bases at V and 8 bases at J, with 11 bases between the two ends. The CDR3 bases are TGTGCCAGCAGCTTAGAACGAGGGTACGATGAGCAGTTCTTC. This gives the protein CASSLERGYDEQFF. Full variable domain (missing parts from reference TRBV11-2 and TRBJ2-1): EAGVAQSPRYKIIEKRQSVAFWCNPISGHATLYWYQQILGQGPKLLIQFQNNGVVDDSQLPKDRFSAERLKGVDSTLKIQPAKLEDSAVYLCASSLERGYDEQFFGPGTRLTVL.

This clonotype came up a few times. This chain connects TRBV20-1 to TRBJ2-3, with D possibly being TRBD1 or TRBD2 (5 bases each). The CDR3 has 12 residues. CDR1 and CDR2 from the germline V gene are DFQATT and SNEGSKA (reference sequence). The V gene lost 0 bases and the J gene lost 5 bases, with 6 bases spanning the gap. The DNA for the CDR3 is TGCAGTGCTAGAGAGGGGGAAGATACGCAGTATTTT. It codes for CSAREGEDTQYF.

This clonotype was observed once. The V and J genes are TRBV7-9 and TRBJ2-5; 7 bases line up with TRBD2. Germline CDR1 and CDR2: SEHNR and FQNEAQ (reference sequence). The J segment lost 5 bases and the V segment lost 4 bases, leaving 10 bases of the junction unmatched. The CDR3 has 15 residues. The CDR3 DNA reads as TGTGCCAGCAGCTCAGCCCTGGCGGGAGTCGAGACCCAGTACTTC. Its protein product is CASSSALAGVETQYF. Drawing the rest from reference TRBV7-9 and TRBJ2-5, the complete variable domain is DTGVSQNPRHKITKRGQNVTFRCDPISEHNRLYWYRQTLGQGPEFLTYFQNEAQLEKSRLLSDRFSAERPKGSFSTLEIQRTEQGDSAMYLCASSSALAGVETQYFGPGTRLLVL.

Remarks on this clonotype: Sequence at one end of the junction differs from germline and may be a read error. This chain links TRBV5-1 with TRBJ2-2; 8 bases map to TRBD2. Germline values: CDR1 SGHRS, CDR2 YFSETQ. The CDR3 sequence is 14 residues long. This CDR3 is CASSQGLETAELFF. CDR3 sequence (DNA): TGTGCCAGCAGCCAGGGACTAGAGACCGCCGAGCTGTTTTTT. The full variable domain, in which reference TRBV5-1 and TRBJ2-2 provide the parts outside the CDR3, is KAGVTQTPRYLIKTRGQQVTLSCSPISGHRSVSWYQQTPGQGLQFLFEYFSETQRNKGNFPGRFSGRQFSNSRSEMNVSTLELGDSALYLCASSQGLETAELFFGEGSRLTVL.

This clonotype was found many times. The J gene is TRBJ2-3, the V gene TRBV28, with TRBD2 matching 9 bases. The junction had 12 bases not matched to a gene; V was cut back by 7 bases and J by 4 bases. Per the germline V gene, CDR1 is MDHEN and CDR2 is SYDVKM. This CDR3 has 16 residues. This CDR3 reads CASTGGASGTPDTQYF. DNA of the CDR3: TGTGCCAGCACCGGCGGGGCTAGCGGGACCCCAGATACGCAGTATTTT.

V is TRBV14 and J is TRBJ1-1; 7 bases fit TRBD1. CDR3 length equals 12 residues. V was clipped by 3 bases and J by 7 bases; unmatched bases: 2. Germline values: CDR1 SGHDN, CDR2 FVKESK. CDR3 nucleotide sequence: TGTGCCAGCAGCCACAGGGGGGTTGAAGCTTTCTTT. Translation gives CASSHRGVEAFF.